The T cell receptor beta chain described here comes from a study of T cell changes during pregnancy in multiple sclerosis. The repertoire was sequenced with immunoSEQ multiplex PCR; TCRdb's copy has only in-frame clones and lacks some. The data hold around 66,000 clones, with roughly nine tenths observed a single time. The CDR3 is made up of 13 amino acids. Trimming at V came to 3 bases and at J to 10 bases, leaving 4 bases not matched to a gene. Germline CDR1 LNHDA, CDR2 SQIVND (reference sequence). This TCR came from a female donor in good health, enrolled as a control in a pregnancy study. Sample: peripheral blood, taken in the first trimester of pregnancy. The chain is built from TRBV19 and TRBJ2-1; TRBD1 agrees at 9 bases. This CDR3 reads CASSIRQGVEQFF. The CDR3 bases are TGTGCCAGTAGTATTAGACAGGGGGTAGAGCAGTTCTTC.